A single sample is the source of the 17 T cell receptor beta chains below, sequenced in a study of blood T cells in healthy people across ages (dated by TCRdb to the mid-2010s). The protocol used for the library was 5' RACE. TCRdb shows the sequencer as Illumina HiSeq 2500. A second PCR of about 6 to 11 cycles was performed with a sample-barcoded 5' primer and a J-beta primer mix. Through fastp at Q25 and MiXCR, TCRdb rebuilt clones from the public reads, retaining in-frame beta chains. One record per CDR3 amino acid sequence lists the most common genes and DNA. The sample table contains about 780,000 distinct CDR3 sequences; only one count was recorded for 46% of them. The leading ten clones occupy roughly 18% of the sample. The sample comprised blood. These receptors originate from a man older than 75 in good health.

The CDR3 bases are TGTGCCAGCAGCTTAGCGCGGCGGGGGCAACCCTACGAGCAGTACTTC. This gives the protein CASSLARRGQPYEQYF. The rearrangement links TRBV7-2 to TRBJ2-5, with D tentatively TRBD2 (7 bases). The J call could be wrong; TRBJ2-7 is a better fit for the DNA end. This CDR3 spans 16 amino acids. The germline CDR1 and CDR2 sequences are SGHTA and FQGNSA.

This clonotype has ten or more counts. The V gene is TRBV7-2, the J gene TRBJ1-6; D uncertain. Germline V lookup: CDR1 SGHTA, CDR2 FQGNSA. The CDR3 is 13 residues long. Trimming pared 3 bases from V and 7 bases from J, leaving 7 bases between. The CDR3 sequence is CASSFTGNSPLHF. Here the CDR3 DNA reads TGTGCCAGCAGCTTTACGGGAAATTCACCCCTCCACTTT.

This clonotype has only a few counts. The V and J genes are TRBV7-2 and TRBJ2-7; TRBD2 aligns across 8 bases. The length of the CDR3 is 15 residues. Germline CDR1 is SGHTA and CDR2 is FQGNSA. Trimming removed 2 bases from V and 2 bases from J; junction bases left unmatched: 5. CDR3 DNA sequence: TGTGCCAGCAGCTTAACTAGCGGATCAACCTACGAGCAGTACTTC. Its protein product is CASSLTSGSTYEQYF.

The chain carries TRBV20-1 and TRBJ2-3, with no clear D. The CDR3 spans 15 residues. Trimming took off 3 bases at V and 1 base at J, with 14 bases between the two ends. Germline-derived CDR1 and CDR2 are DFQATT and SNEGSKA (reference sequence). CDR3 nucleotides: TGCAGTGCTAGGGCTAGGCTTAGGGGCACAGATACGCAGTATTTT. Translating it yields CSARARLRGTDTQYF.

About this clonotype: This may come from a read error, since a much larger clone is one base off. The conserved phenylalanine or tryptophan is not found at the CDR3 terminus, so this likely reflects a read error. The chain joins TRBV5-1 to TRBJ2-7, with 7 positions matching TRBD2. V lost 1 base, J lost 3 bases, and 7 bases stayed unmatched. CDR3 length: 15 residues. Germline CDR1 is SGHRS and CDR2 is YFSETQ. CDR3 sequence: CASSLKLAEGYEQYI. CDR3 coding DNA: TGCGCCAGCAGCTTGAAGCTAGCGGAGGGCTACGAGCAGTACATC.

This clonotype was counted ten times or more. The rearrangement uses TRBV12-3 or TRBV12-4 and TRBJ2-1; D is unresolved. The CDR3 length is 14 residues. V lost 8 bases and J 10 bases, leaving 21 bases between the germline ends. The DNA of the CDR3 is TGTGCCAGCGCCAATCTTGGACGATCCAACGAGCAGTTCTTC. This gives the protein CASANLGRSNEQFF.

This chain links TRBV28 with TRBJ2-7, with D maybe TRBD2 (6 bases). CDR3 length equals 16 residues. Per the germline V gene, CDR1 is MDHEN and CDR2 is SYDVKM. Trimming cost V 3 bases and J 2 bases, with 17 bases left between them. This CDR3 is CASSFPQRAQTYEQYF. CDR3 coding DNA: TGTGCCAGCAGTTTCCCTCAGCGGGCCCAGACCTACGAGCAGTACTTC. Looking up the rest from reference TRBV28 and TRBJ2-7 gives the full variable domain: DVKVTQSSRYLVKRTGEKVFLECVQDMDHENMFWYRQDPGLGLRLIYFSYDVKMKEKGDIPEGYSVSREKKERFSLILESASTNQTSMYLCASSFPQRAQTYEQYFGPGTRLTVT.

For the CDR3, the DNA is TGTGCCAGCAGCTTGGTCTTGGACAGGGTACAAGAGACCCAGTACTTC. Protein: CASSLVLDRVQETQYF. V and J are TRBV5-6 and TRBJ2-5, with TRBD1 matching 8 bases. The V segment lost 0 bases and the J segment 2 bases; nucleotides outside the gene matches: 6. The germline gives CDR1 SGHDT, CDR2 YYEEEE. The CDR3 runs 16 residues.

The V gene is TRBV7-3, the J gene TRBJ2-1; 14 positions agree with TRBD2. The CDR3 runs to 17 residues. Trimming took 5 bases from V and 9 from J; bases not matched to a gene: 12. Germline-derived CDR1 and CDR2 are SGHTA and FQGTGA. DNA for the CDR3: TGTGCCAGCAGCACACTACCGGGACTAGCGGGGGTTAGTGAGCAGTTCTTC. It is translated as CASSTLPGLAGVSEQFF. Full variable domain (rest looked up from reference TRBV7-3 and TRBJ2-1): GAGVSQTPSNKVTEKGKYVELRCDPISGHTALYWYRQSLGQGPEFLIYFQGTGAADDSGLPNDRFFAVRPEGSVSTLKIQRTERGDSAVYLCASSTLPGLAGVSEQFFGPGTRLTVL.

The chain employs TRBV5-1 and TRBJ2-3; 10 nucleotides match TRBD2. V lost 3 bases and J lost 5; bases outside the gene matches: 9. This CDR3 spans 16 amino acids. Germline V gene data show CDR1 as SGHRS and CDR2 as YFSETQ. CDR3 region: CASSSSIAGGRDTQYF. The CDR3 region has the DNA TGCGCCAGCAGCTCATCCATAGCGGGAGGAAGAGATACGCAGTATTTT.

Remarks on this clonotype: A read error may be the cause here, since a much bigger clone is one base away. This chain connects TRBV10-3 to TRBJ2-1; 7 nucleotides line up with TRBD2. In germline, CDR1 is ENHRY, CDR2 SYGVKD. This CDR3 has 13 amino acids. V was clipped by 4 bases and J by 13 bases; unmatched bases: 10. CDR3 in amino acids: CAISGPGLTVQFF. The CDR3 coding sequence is TGTGCCATCAGTGGACCGGGACTAACGGTTCAGTTCTTC.

V and J are TRBV6-2 or TRBV6-3 and TRBJ2-7, with D perhaps TRBD2 (6 bases). The end of the DNA fits TRBJ2-5 better, so the J call may be wrong. Germline assignment: CDR1 MNHEY and CDR2 SVGEGT. The CDR3 is made up of 15 amino acids. CDR3 DNA sequence: TGTGCCAGCAGTGCCCGGGAGTATGTCCAAGAGACCCAGTACTTC. Protein sequence: CASSAREYVQETQYF.

This chain uses TRBV18 with TRBJ1-5; the D gene is possibly TRBD1 (6 bases). This CDR3 is built from 13 residues. V lost 5 bases, J lost 3 bases, and 8 bases lay in between. The germline V gene has CDR1 KGHSH and CDR2 LQKENI. CDR3 nucleotide sequence: TGTGCCAGCTCAGGACAGAACAATCAGCCCCAGCATTTT. Translation gives CASSGQNNQPQHF.

The V and J genes are TRBV7-9 and TRBJ1-1, with D maybe TRBD1 (5 bases). With 5 bases removed from V and 2 bases from J, the gap between germline ends came to 12 bases. The CDR3 contains 14 residues. Germline lookup yields CDR1 SEHNR and CDR2 FQNEAQ (reference sequence). CDR3 sequence: CASSHWGTNTEAFF. In DNA form, the CDR3 reads TGTGCCAGCAGCCACTGGGGGACTAACACTGAAGCTTTCTTT.

This clonotype occurred a few times. The chain is built from TRBV29-1 and TRBJ2-3; D is possibly TRBD2 (5 bases). CDR1 and CDR2 from the germline V gene are SQVTM and ANQGSEA. This CDR3 contains 19 residues. Trimming took 0 bases from V and 1 from J, leaving 23 bases between them. CDR3 bases: TGCAGCGTTGAAGACCCCGCAGGCCCGCGGGTTGTCCGCACAGATACGCAGTATTTT. It translates to CSVEDPAGPRVVRTDTQYF.

The chain employs TRBV20-1 and TRBJ2-2; 7 bases are a match to TRBD1. J gave up 7 bases and V 0 bases, and 5 bases lay outside the gene matches. This CDR3 contains 14 residues. From germline, CDR1 is DFQATT and CDR2 SNEGSKA (reference sequence). Here the CDR3 reads CSARDLQGSGELFF. CDR3 nucleotide sequence: TGCAGTGCTAGAGATTTACAGGGGAGCGGGGAGCTGTTTTTT.

The sample holds one count of this clonotype. This chain uses TRBV29-1 with TRBJ2-3, with unresolved D. The germline gives CDR1 SQVTM, CDR2 ANQGSEA. The CDR3 has 10 residues. V was clipped by 7 bases and J by 2 bases, with 4 bases between them. The CDR3 here is CSAATDTQYF. CDR3 nucleotide sequence: TGCAGCGCCGCCACAGATACGCAGTATTTT.